Presented here are 30 T cell receptor beta chains from one specimen sequenced in a study of shared T cell receptors in the human thymus. Clones were read by immunoSEQ multiplex PCR, and TCRdb kept only the in-frame ones, dropping some. Found here are some 760,000 clones, approximately 85% of them singletons; the top ten hold approximately 0.01%. This sample also belongs to another study, concerning human thymus T cells.

Material for sequencing was thymocytes. The receptors were gathered from a girl under two years old with a congenital heart defect.

Here the CDR3 DNA reads TGTGCCAGCAGCCAACCGACATACAGCACAGATACGCAGTATTTT. Amino acids: CASSQPTYSTDTQYF. The V gene is TRBV14, the J gene TRBJ2-3; the D is unclear. V shed 2 bases and J shed 0 bases, with 9 bases lying between them. This CDR3 is built from 15 residues. CDR1 SGHDN and CDR2 FVKESK come from the germline V gene.

The chain carries TRBV5-1 and TRBJ2-5; 10 nucleotides line up with TRBD1. Looked up from germline, CDR1 is SGHRS and CDR2 is YFSETQ. V gave up 4 bases and J gave up 4 bases; unmatched junction bases: 10. The CDR3 contains 16 residues. The CDR3 bases are TGCGCCAGCAGCCTATCCGGGACAGGGGAGTTAGAGACCCAGTACTTC. Encoded protein: CASSLSGTGELETQYF. The full variable domain, its missing parts supplied by reference TRBV5-1 and TRBJ2-5, is KAGVTQTPRYLIKTRGQQVTLSCSPISGHRSVSWYQQTPGQGLQFLFEYFSETQRNKGNFPGRFSGRQFSNSRSEMNVSTLELGDSALYLCASSLSGTGELETQYFGPGTRLLVL.

The chain employs TRBV25-1 and TRBJ2-7, with 8 nucleotides matching TRBD1. CDR1 is MGHDK and CDR2 is SYGVNS in the germline V gene. V lost 5 bases, J lost 5 bases, and 14 bases stayed unmatched. This CDR3 region has 16 residues. The CDR3 nucleotides read TGTGCCAGCAGTTGGGGCAGGGGGCGCTTTTCCGACGAGCAGTACTTC. Its protein is CASSWGRGRFSDEQYF.

The rearrangement joins TRBV11-2 to TRBJ2-1; D not resolved. CDR1 is SGHAT and CDR2 is FQNNGV in the germline V gene. The V gene lost 5 bases and the J gene lost 3 bases, with 5 bases spanning the gap. The CDR3 contains 12 residues. The CDR3: CASSPFYNEQFF. Here the CDR3 DNA reads TGTGCCAGCAGCCCCTTCTACAATGAGCAGTTCTTC.

The chain has TRBV10-3 and TRBJ1-2, with TRBD1 matching over 9 bases. The germline CDR1 and CDR2 sequences are ENHRY and SYGVKD. V dropped 6 bases and J dropped 8; count of bases not matched to a gene: 10. The CDR3 is 14 amino acids. The CDR3 region is CAISRDRENRGYTF. CDR3 DNA sequence: TGTGCCATCAGCAGGGACAGGGAGAACCGCGGCTACACCTTC.

V is TRBV18 and J is TRBJ2-7; 10 nucleotides align to TRBD1. CDR1 and CDR2 (germline): KGHSH, LQKENI. Trimming removed 1 base from V and 4 bases from J; junction bases left unmatched: 7. CDR3 length: 16 amino acids. In nucleotides, the CDR3 is TGTGCCAGCTCACCACGGGCGGGACAGGGGCCATACGAGCAGTACTTC. As protein: CASSPRAGQGPYEQYF.

This clone is a singleton in its sample. The rearrangement uses TRBV7-9 and TRBJ1-4; 8 nucleotides agree with TRBD1. Germline CDR1 and CDR2: SEHNR and FQNEAQ (reference sequence). The ends lost 5 bases at V and 2 bases at J; junction bases unmatched: 10. The CDR3 is 17 residues long. The CDR3 nucleotides read TGTGCCAGCAGCCGGACCCGGACAGGGCGGACTAATGAAAAACTGTTTTTT. Encoded protein: CASSRTRTGRTNEKLFF.

This chain joins TRBV7-2 and TRBJ1-1, with D possibly being TRBD1 (5 bases). The CDR3 runs 19 residues. Trimming took 5 bases from V and 0 from J, leaving 25 bases between them. CDR1 is SGHTA and CDR2 is FQGNSA in the germline V gene. The CDR3 nucleotides read TGTGCCAGCAGCCAATCCGCGGACGACAGACCACAGATGAACACTGAAGCTTTCTTT. This encodes CASSQSADDRPQMNTEAFF.

V is TRBV6-1 and J is TRBJ2-4, with 11 bases that match TRBD1. The germline gives CDR1 MNHNS, CDR2 SASEGT. Trimming cost V 2 bases and J 6 bases; bases outside gene matches: 3. This CDR3 region has 15 residues. The DNA of the CDR3 is TGTGCCAGCAGTGAACGGGACAGGGGGGCAAACATTCAGTACTTC. Translation: CASSERDRGANIQYF.

This chain joins TRBV27 and TRBJ2-7; 9 positions match TRBD2. Unmatched junction bases numbered 10, after V lost 5 bases and J lost 2 bases. CDR3 length: 16 amino acids. The germline gives CDR1 MNHEY, CDR2 SMNVEV (reference sequence). The CDR3 sequence is CASSPHLAGTTYEQYF. CDR3 coding DNA: TGTGCCAGCAGTCCTCACCTAGCGGGGACTACCTACGAGCAGTACTTC.

This clone was found once. This sequence joins TRBV29-1 and TRBJ2-5; D might be TRBD1 (5 bases). V gave up 3 bases and J gave up 4 bases, with 12 bases separating them. The CDR3 spans 13 residues. Germline-derived CDR1 and CDR2 are SQVTM and ANQGSEA. CDR3 residues: CSVEAGILETQYF. Here the CDR3 DNA reads TGCAGCGTTGAGGCAGGGATACTAGAGACCCAGTACTTC.

This clone has a handful of counts. The chain is built from TRBV5-6 and TRBJ1-1, with D tentatively TRBD1 (5 bases). Trimming shortened V by 4 bases and J by 1 base, and 14 bases separated the two germline ends. CDR1 is SGHDT and CDR2 is YYEEEE in the germline V gene. This CDR3 has 15 residues. CDR3: CASSRQQAKNTEAFF. CDR3 nucleotides: TGTGCCAGCAGCCGCCAACAGGCGAAGAACACTGAAGCTTTCTTT.

This chain connects TRBV28 to TRBJ2-7; no firm D call. V gave up 3 bases and J gave up 2 bases, with 14 bases separating them. This CDR3 is built from 15 residues. Germline CDR1 reads MDHEN; CDR2 reads SYDVKM. As DNA, the CDR3 is TGTGCCAGCAGTTTTCAGACTCGAGGAGCCTACGAGCAGTACTTC. This translates into CASSFQTRGAYEQYF.

V is TRBV9 and J is TRBJ1-1; the D gene is possibly TRBD1 (5 bases). The CDR3 is made up of 17 amino acids. Looked up from germline, CDR1 is SGDLS and CDR2 is YYNGEE. V was trimmed by 4 bases and J by 5 bases, leaving 24 bases between them. In DNA form, the CDR3 reads TGTGCCAGCAGCAGAGGCGGGGCCGGGGAGCGGGAAACTGAAGCTTTCTTT. Residues: CASSRGGAGERETEAFF.

This clone has a single count. V usage is TRBV2 and J usage is TRBJ1-3; 7 bases line up with TRBD1. The CDR3 is 14 residues long. Germline assignment: CDR1 SNHLY and CDR2 FYNNEI. The J segment lost 6 bases and the V segment lost 6 bases, leaving 8 bases of the junction unmatched. CDR3 DNA sequence: TGTGCCAGCAGCGAACCGGGACAGACAAACACCATATATTTT. Translation: CASSEPGQTNTIYF.

This chain joins TRBV7-2 and TRBJ2-1; 8 positions match TRBD1. The V and J ends lost 5 bases and 9 bases, in that order; junction bases with no gene match: 18. The CDR3 is 17 residues long. Looked up from germline, CDR1 is SGHTA and CDR2 is FQGNSA. The CDR3 spells CASSRTGSGQEDLEQFF. The CDR3 DNA is TGTGCCAGCAGCCGTACCGGTTCGGGACAGGAGGATCTTGAGCAGTTCTTC.

The V call is TRBV27, the J call TRBJ1-1, with TRBD1 as a possible D gene (6 bases). From germline, CDR1 is MNHEY and CDR2 SMNVEV (reference sequence). This CDR3 has 11 residues. V gave up 6 bases and J gave up 6 bases, with 8 bases separating them. CDR3 amino acids: CASRAGAEAFF. Here the CDR3 DNA reads TGTGCCAGCAGGGCAGGGGCTGAAGCTTTCTTT.

V is TRBV4-1 and J is TRBJ1-1; tentative D call: TRBD1 (6 bases). V shed 0 bases and J shed 0 bases, with 29 bases lying between them. Germline lookup yields CDR1 MGHRA and CDR2 YSYEKL. The CDR3 length is 22 residues. CDR3 protein: CASSQDYRTVVRESAMNTEAFF. In nucleotides, the CDR3 is TGCGCCAGCAGCCAAGATTACCGGACAGTTGTGAGGGAATCTGCTATGAACACTGAAGCTTTCTTT.

The chain joins TRBV29-1 to TRBJ1-1; D might be TRBD1 (5 bases). The CDR3 covers 12 residues. Germline CDR1 reads SQVTM; CDR2 reads ANQGSEA. Trimming shortened V by 7 bases and J by 11 bases, and 20 bases separated the two germline ends. CDR3 region: CSAPGEGRCAFF. The CDR3 bases are TGCAGCGCCCCGGGGGAGGGCCGGTGTGCTTTCTTT.

The chain couples TRBV9 to TRBJ1-2, with 7 positions matching TRBD1. CDR1 is SGDLS, CDR2 YYNGEE, per germline. The ends lost 4 bases at V and 6 bases at J; junction bases unmatched: 12. The CDR3 loop spans 15 amino acids. CDR3 DNA sequence: TGTGCCAGCAGCACCCTGGGACAGCCTAATGATGGCTACACCTTC. Residues: CASSTLGQPNDGYTF.

The V and J genes are TRBV6-1 and TRBJ2-7; 7 positions agree with TRBD1. CDR3 length: 16 residues. J was trimmed by 5 bases and V by 1 base; bases with no gene match: 11. Germline V CDR1 and CDR2: MNHNS, SASEGT. The CDR3 coding sequence is TGTGCCAGCAGTGAAGTCTCGACAGGGAGTAGCGACGAGCAGTACTTC. Residues: CASSEVSTGSSDEQYF.

The J gene is TRBJ1-4, the V gene TRBV7-8, with TRBD1 identical over 9 bases. V gave up 1 base and J gave up 0 bases; unmatched junction bases: 12. The germline gives CDR1 SGHVS, CDR2 FQNEAQ. The CDR3 length is 20 residues. The CDR3 nucleotides read TGTGCCAGCAGCTTAGGGGGGAGGGACAGGGCATTTGCAACTAATGAAAAACTGTTTTTT. It codes for CASSLGGRDRAFATNEKLFF.

The chain uses TRBV18 and TRBJ2-5; D is undetermined. Germline values: CDR1 KGHSH, CDR2 LQKENI. The CDR3 runs 13 residues. V was trimmed by 4 bases and J by 12 bases, leaving 18 bases between them. The CDR3 protein is CASSLLQARIEYF. The CDR3 nucleotides read TGTGCCAGCTCACTCCTGCAGGCCCGCATTGAGTACTTC.

This sequence joins TRBV19 and TRBJ1-3; unclear D gene. V lost 10 bases, J lost 0 bases, and 13 bases lay in between. The CDR3 totals 14 residues. Per germline, CDR1 LNHDA and CDR2 SQIVND (reference sequence). The CDR3 loop reads CATREGISGNTIYF. The DNA for the CDR3 is TGTGCCACTCGGGAGGGTATCTCTGGAAACACCATATATTTT.

V gene TRBV4-1 combines with J gene TRBJ2-2, with a weak D call TRBD2 (6 bases). CDR3 length equals 15 residues. Trimming took off 3 bases at V and 1 base at J, with 9 bases between the two ends. Germline CDR1 is MGHRA and CDR2 is YSYEKL. DNA for the CDR3: TGCGCCAGCAGCCATTTGACTAGGAACACCGGGGAGCTGTTTTTT. Translating gives CASSHLTRNTGELFF.

The V call is TRBV5-1, the J call TRBJ2-2, with TRBD1 as a possible D gene (5 bases). V lost 0 bases and J lost 4, with 10 bases in between. The CDR3 totals 15 residues. Germline-derived CDR1 and CDR2 are SGHRS and YFSETQ. CDR3 loop: CASSLEGMTTGELFF. Written as DNA, the CDR3 is TGCGCCAGCAGCTTGGAGGGGATGACCACCGGGGAGCTGTTTTTT.

This clone was detected a few times. The chain links TRBV4-1 to TRBJ1-4; a weak D match, TRBD1 (5 bases). V was clipped by 2 bases and J by 6 bases, with 13 bases between them. Germline V gene lookup returns CDR1 MGHRA and CDR2 YSYEKL. CDR3 length: 15 residues. The DNA of the CDR3 is TGCGCCAGCAGCCAACCAGGACACCCTTATGAAAAACTGTTTTTT. Translating it yields CASSQPGHPYEKLFF.

The chain carries TRBV5-6 and TRBJ1-2; D is unclear. The germline V gene encodes CDR1 SGHDT and CDR2 YYEEEE. The V and J ends lost 3 bases and 4 bases respectively, with 19 bases between them. This CDR3 has 16 amino acids. The CDR3 protein is CASSSLDGRMGYGYTF. The CDR3 nucleotides are TGTGCCAGCAGCTCTTTGGACGGGAGAATGGGCTATGGCTACACCTTC.

The V call is TRBV27, the J call TRBJ2-7; 10 bases are shared with TRBD2. The CDR3 consists of 18 residues. V gave up 5 bases and J gave up 5 bases; unmatched junction bases: 18. Germline values: CDR1 MNHEY, CDR2 SMNVEV (reference sequence). The CDR3 sequence: CASSQTPRLERGGHEQYF. The CDR3, as DNA: TGTGCCAGCAGTCAAACCCCACGACTCGAGCGGGGGGGCCACGAGCAGTACTTC.

This clone has only one observation. The rearrangement links TRBV12-2 to TRBJ2-6; the table's D call, TRBD2, has no DNA check behind it. TRBV12-2 has pseudogene status. The CDR3 extends over 16 amino acids. As DNA, the CDR3 is TGTGCAAGTCGCCTCCGAAAGAGCTCTGGGGCCAACGTCCTGACTTTC. It translates to CASRLRKSSGANVLTF.